This T cell receptor beta chain is drawn from a study of vaccination and CD4 T cells after COVID-19. On the study more broadly: Overlapping spike peptides of SARS-CoV-2, HCoV-NL63, HCoV-OC43 and HCoV-229E were used, and cells were stimulated with them.

This clonotype turned up a few times. Antigen unknown. Treatment indicated: approximately nine-day PBMC culture with coronavirus spike peptide pools or control peptides (ViraFEST assay). With V trimmed by 3 bases and J by 10 bases, 5 bases remained unmatched. Per the germline V gene, CDR1 is DFQATT and CDR2 is SNEGSKA (reference sequence). This CDR3 has 13 residues. At the Johns Hopkins FTIC core, DNA taken from cultured CD4+ T cells was sequenced by way of the Oncomine TCR Beta short-read assay. TCRdb re-analysed the PCR reads in MiXCR, keeping a single row per CDR3 protein. Among approximately 17,000 distinct CDR3 sequences listed, 58% were seen once.

The sample consisted of CD4+ T cells from blood, cultured in vitro, taken before SARS-CoV-2 vaccination. The chain uses TRBV20-1 and TRBJ1-6; 8 bases match TRBD1. The TCR sequence derives from a human donor who had recovered from COVID-19. The CDR3 nucleotides read TGCAGTGCTAGCGGACAGGGTTGGTCACCCCTCCACTTT. It codes for CSASGQGWSPLHF.